This TCR beta chain was profiled in a study of metastatic and nonmetastatic thyroid tumors. TCRdb re-processed the PCR reads through MiXCR. The sample consists of about 20,000 clones, about 35% of them appearing once. All patients reached thyroid surgery having received no treatment beforehand. The germline V and J ends were trimmed by 5 bases and 5 bases, with 9 bases remaining between them. The CDR3 contains 13 residues. The sample comprised tumor tissue. This rearrangement joins TRBV12-3 or TRBV12-4 to TRBJ2-2, with D tentatively TRBD1 or TRBD2 (6 bases each). This TCR was recovered from a female donor with papillary thyroid cancer or a benign thyroid nodule (not recorded which). Some clones in this sample may be carry-over from other donors' samples. CDR3 region: CASSRGGTGELFF. Here the CDR3 DNA reads TGTGCCAGCAGTCGAGGGGGGACCGGGGAGCTGTTTTTT.